The 9 T cell receptor beta chains given below trace back to one sample, sequenced in a study of blood T cell repertoires in COVID-19. Sequenced by immunoSEQ multiplex PCR; TCRdb stores in-frame clones only, minus some. Here the sample spans hundreds of thousands of clones, 65% to 90% being singletons. The sequenced sample was peripheral blood. These receptors were obtained from a woman in her 50s with acute or convalescent COVID-19.

V usage is TRBV30 and J usage is TRBJ2-5; D is ambiguous. The CDR3 loop spans 12 amino acids. Germline CDR1 GTSNPN, CDR2 SVGIG (reference sequence). The V gene lost 1 base and the J gene lost 3 bases, with 6 bases spanning the gap. The CDR3 loop reads CAWSGREETQYF. The CDR3 bases are TGTGCCTGGAGTGGACGGGAAGAGACCCAGTACTTC.

V usage is TRBV6-2 or TRBV6-3 and J usage is TRBJ2-7; D is possibly TRBD2 (6 bases). V was shortened by 5 bases and J by 3 bases, with 8 bases between the two germline ends. CDR3 length: 12 residues. Germline CDR1 and CDR2: MNHEY and SVGEGT. As DNA, the CDR3 is TGTGCCAGCAGTGTGGGACTCTACGAGCAGTACTTC. It specifies CASSVGLYEQYF.

The rearrangement joins TRBV29-1 to TRBJ2-1; TRBD2 matches 7 bases. Germline CDR1 is SQVTM and CDR2 is ANQGSEA. The J segment lost 4 bases and the V segment lost 5 bases, leaving 5 bases of the junction unmatched. The CDR3 covers 13 residues. The CDR3 sequence: CSVKRGYYNEQFF. As DNA, the CDR3 is TGCAGCGTTAAGCGGGGCTATTACAATGAGCAGTTCTTC.

The chain employs TRBV19 and TRBJ1-2; no reliable D call. From germline, CDR1 is LNHDA and CDR2 SQIVND (reference sequence). The CDR3 has 11 amino acids. Trimming shortened V by 8 bases and J by 5 bases, and 9 bases separated the two germline ends. The chain's CDR3 is CASSLEYGYTF. The CDR3 DNA sequence: TGTGCCAGTTCCCTTGAGTATGGCTACACCTTC.

The chain links TRBV6-1 to TRBJ2-5, with 10 bases aligning to TRBD2. CDR3 size: 16 residues. Trimming took 1 base from V and 5 from J; bases not matched to a gene: 7. In germline, CDR1 is MNHNS, CDR2 SASEGT. The CDR3 DNA follows: TGTGCCAGCAGTGAAGACGCTAGCGGGAGTTGGGAGACCCAGTACTTC. It is translated as CASSEDASGSWETQYF.

Many counts were recorded for this clone. The chain joins TRBV4-1 to TRBJ2-5; 14 bases line up with TRBD2. After removal of 4 bases from V and 5 bases from J, the junction contained 6 bases not matched to a gene. Germline V gene data show CDR1 as MGHRA and CDR2 as YSYEKL. The CDR3 length is 16 residues. This CDR3 is CASSPQRTSGGETQYF. In nucleotides, the CDR3 is TGCGCCAGCAGCCCCCAAAGGACTAGCGGGGGGGAGACCCAGTACTTC.

The V and J genes are TRBV6-5 and TRBJ1-6, with 7 positions matching TRBD1. The CDR3 sequence is 15 residues long. J gave up 3 bases and V 6 bases, and 5 bases lay outside the gene matches. Germline V gene sequence: CDR1 MNHEY, CDR2 SVGAGI. CDR3 nucleotides: TGTGCCAGCAGGGGACAGCAACTCTATAATTCACCCCTCCACTTT. The encoded protein is CASRGQQLYNSPLHF.

The rearrangement uses TRBV10-3 and TRBJ1-3; 8 nucleotides agree with TRBD1. The J segment lost 3 bases and the V segment lost 8 bases, leaving 3 bases of the junction unmatched. The CDR3 loop spans 13 amino acids. Germline CDR1 is ENHRY and CDR2 is SYGVKD. CDR3 sequence: CAISGTGGNTIYF. CDR3 nucleotide sequence: TGTGCCATCTCGGGGACAGGTGGAAACACCATATATTTT.

This clone has more than one count but fewer than ten. This chain links TRBV5-4 with TRBJ2-7, with D perhaps TRBD2 (6 bases). The ends were cut back, 0 bases at V and 4 bases at J, with 8 bases in the middle. Germline V gene lookup returns CDR1 SGHNT and CDR2 YYREEE (reference sequence). This CDR3 comprises 13 residues. CDR3 in DNA: TGTGCCAGCAGCTTGGCCGGGAGTTACGAGCAGTACTTC. This encodes CASSLAGSYEQYF.